This T cell receptor beta chain was captured by sequencing in a study of blood T cell repertoires in COVID-19. Trimming pared 3 bases from V and 0 bases from J, leaving 11 bases between. Germline-derived CDR1 and CDR2 are SGHTA and FQGNSA. The CDR3 has 15 amino acids. Profiling relied on immunoSEQ multiplex PCR, and the TCRdb table lists in-frame clones only, not all of them. Counted here are roughly 160,000 clones, 80% to 90% occurring once; the ten biggest clones make up roughly 8.2%. Sequenced: peripheral blood. This chain joins TRBV7-2 and TRBJ1-1, with a tentative D call TRBD1 (6 bases). This TCR was recovered from a man in his 60s with acute or convalescent COVID-19. CDR3 nucleotide sequence: TGTGCCAGCAGCTTTTCTCGGACAGTGAACACTGAAGCTTTCTTT. It is translated as CASSFSRTVNTEAFF.